This T cell receptor beta chain was profiled in a study of blood T cell repertoires in COVID-19. Whole-study context: Whether acute or convalescent, the COVID-19 samples came from the United States, Italy and Spain. PBMCs, B-cell-depleted T cells, or T cells were the source of the cDNA or gDNA that made up the material.

The CDR3 sequence is 14 residues long. With 4 bases removed from V and 3 bases from J, the gap between germline ends came to 13 bases. Germline V gene data show CDR1 as LGHNA and CDR2 as YSLEER. TCRdb's table, derived via immunoSEQ multiplex PCR, lists solely in-frame clones and lacks some. The sample consists of 200,000 to 250,000 clones, 88% of them appearing once. Cohort placement rested on clinical history that participants reported themselves. Donors in Cohort 3 counted as recovered after two negative PCRs, clearance, or symptom resolution. V usage is TRBV4-3 and J usage is TRBJ2-7; tentatively, D is TRBD1 (5 bases). The receptor was derived from a woman between 25 and 40 years old who had recovered from COVID-19. Sample: PBMCs or T cells enriched from blood (not recorded which). CDR3 nucleotides: TGCGCCAGCAGCCCAGCTTTACAGGTCTACGAGCAGTACTTC. Its translation: CASSPALQVYEQYF.